Below, one T cell receptor (beta chain) is given with its context. A J-beta primer mix and a sample-barcoded 5' primer were used in a second PCR of about 7 to 12 cycles. In TCRdb, the 5' RACE reads were re-called with MiXCR into one record per CDR3 protein. The table has approximately 800,000 distinct CDR3 sequences, roughly 24% seen once. The entry originates in a study of blood T cells in healthy people across ages. This sample was also put to use in a study of T cells of mothers and their children.

The source of this sequence is a boy aged 5 to 17 in good health. Sequencing used blood.

In DNA form, the CDR3 reads TGTGCCAGCAGTGAAACGGACAGCGGGGGGGCCCAGTACTTC. The encoded protein is CASSETDSGGAQYF. V usage is TRBV6-1 and J usage is TRBJ2-5, with 10 bases aligning to TRBD2. Germline lookup yields CDR1 MNHNS and CDR2 SASEGT. V was clipped by 2 bases and J by 9 bases; unmatched bases: 6. The CDR3 runs 14 residues.